These 20 T cell receptor beta chains originate from one sample sequenced in a study of molecular identifiers for immune sequencing clone quantification. TCRdb recomputed calls from the PCR reads with MiXCR, one row per CDR3 protein. The repertoire holds over 600,000 distinct CDR3 sequences, with just under 20% as singletons. The sequenced material came from naive CD8+ T cells from blood, with Jurkat cell RNA spiked in. Described subset: FACS-sorted CD8+CD4-CCR7+CD45RA+ naive T cells. All receptors come from a human donor in good health. Some libraries in this study had Jurkat cell RNA spiked in.

This clonotype was counted ten times or more. The chain recombines TRBV27 with TRBJ1-5, with unresolved D. This CDR3 region has 12 residues. Germline values: CDR1 MNHEY, CDR2 SMNVEV (reference sequence). V was shortened by 5 bases and J by 6 bases, with 8 bases between the two germline ends. The CDR3 reads CASSPHGQPQHF. DNA of the CDR3: TGTGCCAGCAGTCCCCACGGTCAGCCCCAGCATTTT.

In its sample, this clonotype was seen many times. V usage is TRBV10-3 and J usage is TRBJ1-5; no definite D call. The ends were cut back, 3 bases at V and 4 bases at J, with 10 bases in the middle. The CDR3 is made up of 14 amino acids. Per germline, CDR1 ENHRY and CDR2 SYGVKD. The CDR3 region is CAISEVGSNQPQHF. The CDR3 DNA follows: TGTGCCATCAGTGAAGTTGGGTCAAATCAGCCCCAGCATTTT.

In this sample, this clonotype turned up a few times. This rearrangement joins TRBV19 to TRBJ2-1; 7 bases map to TRBD1. Germline V gene data show CDR1 as LNHDA and CDR2 as SQIVND (reference sequence). Trimming took 5 bases from V and 4 from J; bases not matched to a gene: 14. CDR3 size: 17 residues. The CDR3 loop is CASSVLGTDPGYNEQFF. The CDR3 DNA is TGTGCCAGTAGTGTTCTTGGGACAGACCCGGGGTACAATGAGCAGTTCTTC.

The table lists this clonotype with many counts. This chain uses TRBV7-2 with TRBJ1-5; 7 positions match TRBD1. The germline gives CDR1 SGHTA, CDR2 FQGNSA. J lost 7 bases, V lost 5 bases, and 8 bases had no gene match. This CDR3 has 14 residues. Here the CDR3 reads CASSESRGLQPQHF. The CDR3 bases are TGTGCCAGCAGCGAGTCAAGGGGGCTACAGCCCCAGCATTTT.

This clonotype appeared many times. CDR3 in amino acids: CASSLWGGELFF. In nucleotides, the CDR3 is TGTGCCAGCAGTTTATGGGGGGGTGAACTGTTTTTT. The chain has TRBV27 and TRBJ1-4; a possible D gene is TRBD1 (5 bases). V was trimmed by 1 base and J by 12 bases, leaving 9 bases between them. The CDR3 is made up of 12 amino acids. Germline V CDR1 and CDR2: MNHEY, SMNVEV (reference sequence).

This clonotype was seen ten or more times. The chain links TRBV6-4 to TRBJ1-5, with a weak D call TRBD1 (6 bases). There are 17 residues in the CDR3. Germline CDR1 and CDR2: MRHNA and SNTAGT. V was clipped by 5 bases and J by 0 bases, with 17 bases between them. The CDR3 coding sequence is TGTGCCAGCAGTAATCGGGGGCCCCTAGGTAGCAATCAGCCCCAGCATTTT. Translating it yields CASSNRGPLGSNQPQHF.

Concerning this clonotype: Being one base from a much bigger clone, this may be a read error. This rearrangement joins TRBV5-6 to TRBJ1-1, with a tentative D call TRBD1 (6 bases). Germline assignment: CDR1 SGHDT and CDR2 YYEEEE. The length of the CDR3 is 18 residues. CDR3: CAGSSPLIQGSPGTEAFF. CDR3 DNA sequence: TGTGCCGGCAGCTCACCTCTAATACAGGGTTCCCCGGGAACTGAAGCTTTCTTT.

This clonotype was seen ten or more times. The chain combines TRBV19 with TRBJ1-1, with D hard to call. Trimming pared 3 bases from V and 0 bases from J, leaving 8 bases between. This CDR3 spans 14 amino acids. Looked up from germline, CDR1 is LNHDA and CDR2 is SQIVND (reference sequence). The CDR3 DNA is TGTGCCAGTAGTATTACCGGGATGAACACTGAAGCTTTCTTT. It encodes CASSITGMNTEAFF.

The V and J genes are TRBV4-3 and TRBJ1-6; D call uncertain. Trimming cost V 0 bases and J 0 bases, with 6 bases left between them. Germline CDR1 reads LGHNA; CDR2 reads YSLEER. This CDR3 is 16 amino acids long. CDR3: CASSQESVSYNSPLHF. The DNA for the CDR3 is TGCGCCAGCAGCCAAGAATCCGTCTCCTATAATTCACCCCTCCACTTT.

This clonotype was counted only a few times. This chain links TRBV19 with TRBJ1-5, with D maybe TRBD1 (6 bases). The CDR3 spans 15 residues. V was cut by 10 bases and J by 2 bases, with 18 bases left in between. CDR1 is LNHDA and CDR2 is SQIVND in the germline V gene (reference sequence). The CDR3 sequence: CATKYLGAGNQPQHF. The CDR3 nucleotides read TGTGCCACCAAGTACTTGGGGGCAGGCAATCAGCCCCAGCATTTT.

This clonotype was seen many times. This chain joins TRBV5-1 and TRBJ2-1, with a possible D match to TRBD1 (5 bases). V gave up 0 bases and J gave up 1 base, with 8 bases separating them. There are 15 residues in the CDR3. CDR1 is SGHRS and CDR2 is YFSETQ in the germline V gene. CDR3 bases: TGCGCCAGCAGCTTGGTCACAGGATCCTACAATGAGCAGTTCTTC. Amino acid sequence: CASSLVTGSYNEQFF.

The sample holds a few counts of this clonotype. The chain joins TRBV28 to TRBJ2-2; D uncertain. This CDR3 region has 13 residues. Germline V gene sequence: CDR1 MDHEN, CDR2 SYDVKM. The V gene lost 6 bases and the J gene lost 4 bases, with 9 bases spanning the gap. CDR3 DNA sequence: TGTGCCAGCAGCCTGATGGGCACCGGGGAGCTGTTTTTT. The encoded protein is CASSLMGTGELFF.

This clonotype turned up a few times. This chain uses TRBV29-1 with TRBJ2-3, with D tentatively TRBD1 (6 bases). The CDR3 sequence is 14 residues long. Germline CDR1 SQVTM, CDR2 ANQGSEA. Deletions cut 8 bases from V and 0 bases from J, with 15 bases between. CDR3 protein: CSTRDIPSTDTQYF. For the CDR3, the DNA is TGCAGCACCCGGGACATTCCTAGCACAGATACGCAGTATTTT.

The V and J genes are TRBV6-2 or TRBV6-3 and TRBJ2-4; D not certain. Germline assignment: CDR1 MNHEY and CDR2 SVGEGT. Trimming took off 2 bases at V and 1 base at J, with 9 bases between the two ends. This CDR3 contains 15 residues. DNA for the CDR3: TGTGCCAGCAGTTACATCGGTACGGCCAAAAACATTCAGTACTTC. As protein: CASSYIGTAKNIQYF.

The chain carries TRBV19 and TRBJ2-7, with 11 positions matching TRBD1. This CDR3 is 15 amino acids long. V was pared by 5 bases and J by 3 bases, with 6 bases of the junction left unmatched. Per the germline V gene, CDR1 is LNHDA and CDR2 is SQIVND (reference sequence). CDR3 bases: TGTGCCAGTAGTTTCCGAGGGACAGGGGGCTACGAGCAGTACTTC. This sequence encodes CASSFRGTGGYEQYF. The full variable domain, in which reference TRBV19 and TRBJ2-7 provide the parts outside the CDR3, is DGGITQSPKYLFRKEGQNVTLSCEQNLNHDAMYWYRQDPGQGLRLIYYSQIVNDFQKGDIAEGYSVSREKKESFPLTVTSAQKNPTAFYLCASSFRGTGGYEQYFGPGTRLTVT.

Notes on this clonotype: A read error may be the cause here, since a much bigger clone is one base away. The chain has TRBV6-5 and TRBJ2-1, with 11 positions matching TRBD2. CDR1 is MNHEY and CDR2 is SVGAGI in the germline V gene. The CDR3 has 16 residues. The CDR3 sequence: CASSYSFSGRANEQLF. Written as DNA, the CDR3 is TGTGCCAGCAGTTACTCGTTTAGCGGGAGGGCTAATGAGCAGCTCTTC.

This clonotype was counted ten times or more. The CDR3 nucleotides read TGCGCCAGCACCCCCGCGGGAGGGCCGCACGAGCAGTACTTC. Its translation is CASTPAGGPHEQYF. V and J are TRBV5-1 and TRBJ2-7, with 9 bases fitting TRBD2. The V gene end was trimmed by 6 bases and the J gene end by 5 bases; junction bases not matched to a gene: 9. The CDR3 has 14 residues. CDR1 and CDR2 from the germline V gene are SGHRS and YFSETQ. The entire variable domain, with the rest obtained from reference TRBV5-1 and TRBJ2-7, is as follows: KAGVTQTPRYLIKTRGQQVTLSCSPISGHRSVSWYQQTPGQGLQFLFEYFSETQRNKGNFPGRFSGRQFSNSRSEMNVSTLELGDSALYLCASTPAGGPHEQYFGPGTRLTVT.

This clonotype was recorded many times. This chain uses TRBV5-6 with TRBJ2-7, with D hard to call. CDR1 and CDR2 (germline): SGHDT, YYEEEE. The ends were cut back, 4 bases at V and 5 bases at J, with 13 bases in the middle. The CDR3 is 13 amino acids. The CDR3 region has the DNA TGTGCCAGCAGCCTCGCAGGTTCCCACGAGCAGTACTTC. Residues: CASSLAGSHEQYF.

As for this clonotype: One end of the junction does not line up with germline, which may come from a read error. The chain combines TRBV4-3 with TRBJ2-7; D uncertain. From germline, CDR1 is LGHNA and CDR2 YSLEER. The CDR3 contains 15 residues. The CDR3 reads CASGQDRASSYEQYF. Written as DNA, the CDR3 is TGCGCCAGCGGCCAAGATAGGGCAAGTTCCTACGAGCAGTACTTC.

With respect to this clonotype: A much more abundant neighbour one base away suggests this may be a read error. The CDR3 region is CASSLSGQGYEKLLF. CDR3 in DNA: TGTGCCAGCAGCTTATCGGGACAGGGGTACGAAAAACTGCTTTTT. The chain is built from TRBV7-3 and TRBJ1-4; 10 positions match TRBD1. The CDR3 is made up of 15 amino acids. The germline V gene has CDR1 SGHTA and CDR2 FQGTGA. The full variable domain, in which reference TRBV7-3 and TRBJ1-4 provide the parts outside the CDR3, is GAGVSQTPSNKVTEKGKYVELRCDPISGHTALYWYRQSLGQGPEFLIYFQGTGAADDSGLPNDRFFAVRPEGSVSTLKIQRTERGDSAVYLCASSLSGQGYEKLLFGSGTQLSVL.